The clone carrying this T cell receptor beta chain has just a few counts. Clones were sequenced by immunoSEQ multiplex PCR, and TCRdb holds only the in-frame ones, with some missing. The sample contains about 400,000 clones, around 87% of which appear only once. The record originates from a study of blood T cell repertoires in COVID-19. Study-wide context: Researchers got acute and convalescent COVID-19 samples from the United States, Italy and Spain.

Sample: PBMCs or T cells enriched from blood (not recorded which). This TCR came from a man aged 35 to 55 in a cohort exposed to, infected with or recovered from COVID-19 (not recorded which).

The CDR3 reads CASSWSGLLVEQYF. CDR3 DNA: TGCGCCAGCAGCTGGAGCGGACTTTTGGTAGAGCAGTACTTC. V usage is TRBV5-1 and J usage is TRBJ2-7; perhaps TRBD2 as D (5 bases). The germline V and J ends were trimmed by 3 bases and 7 bases, with 17 bases remaining between them. This CDR3 contains 14 residues. Germline CDR1 is SGHRS and CDR2 is YFSETQ.